What follows are 27 T cell receptor beta chains derived from one specimen sequenced in a study of CD8 T cells in Susac syndrome. RNA totalling about 0.45 to 1 ug underwent reverse transcription with random hexamers. TCRdb used MiXCR to reprocess the immunoSEQ multiplex PCR reads, holding one entry per CDR3 protein. Of around 130,000 distinct CDR3 sequences detected, approximately 96% appear once; the ten largest clones hold roughly 0.14%. Sequencing was performed on CD4+ T cells from PBMCs. All receptors derive from a human donor with Susac syndrome.

The chain couples TRBV11-2 to TRBJ1-3, with 7 bases identical to TRBD1. After removal of 5 bases from V and 0 bases from J, the junction contained 4 bases not matched to a gene. The germline V gene has CDR1 SGHAT and CDR2 FQNNGV. The CDR3 extends over 15 amino acids. The CDR3 reads CASSTGTASGNTIYF. The CDR3 bases are TGTGCCAGCAGCACCGGGACAGCCTCTGGAAACACCATATATTTT.

The chain recombines TRBV14 with TRBJ2-1; 8 positions match TRBD1. The germline V gene encodes CDR1 SGHDN and CDR2 FVKESK. CDR3 length equals 15 residues. Losses at the gene ends were 1 base for V and 9 bases for J; bases not matched to a gene: 8. CDR3 nucleotides: TGTGCCAGCAGCCAAGCCCTAGGACAGGGCACTGAGCAGTTCTTC. Translating gives CASSQALGQGTEQFF.

The gene calls are TRBV25-1 and TRBJ1-1; D uncertain. Between the trimmed V and J ends, which lost 2 bases and 4 bases, there was a span of 14 bases. Germline loops: CDR1 MGHDK, CDR2 SYGVNS. This CDR3 spans 15 amino acids. CDR3 loop: CASSERKVAGTEAFF. DNA of the CDR3: TGTGCCAGCAGTGAAAGGAAGGTGGCAGGCACTGAAGCTTTCTTT.

The rearrangement joins TRBV29-1 to TRBJ2-5; perhaps TRBD2 as D (6 bases). The V gene's germline CDR1 is SQVTM and CDR2 ANQGSEA. Trimming shortened V by 4 bases and J by 3 bases, and 9 bases separated the two germline ends. The CDR3 is 12 residues long. CDR3 coding DNA: TGCAGCGTTGGAACGGGAGAAGAGACCCAGTACTTC. Residues: CSVGTGEETQYF.

The chain has TRBV4-2 and TRBJ2-1; the D is unclear. Trimming took 4 bases from V and 15 from J, leaving 19 bases between them. In germline, CDR1 is LGHNA, CDR2 YNFKEQ. The CDR3 length is 13 residues. The CDR3 here is CASSPAKQDNRFF. The CDR3 DNA reads TGTGCCAGCAGCCCAGCGAAGCAAGATAACCGGTTCTTC.

V and J are TRBV12-3 or TRBV12-4 and TRBJ2-7, with D maybe TRBD1 (5 bases). The V end was cut by 5 bases, the J end by 3 bases, with 14 bases between. CDR3 length: 14 amino acids. The CDR3 spells CASSLSAGIYEQYF. In DNA form, the CDR3 reads TGTGCCAGCAGTCTAAGCGCAGGGATCTACGAGCAGTACTTC.

The chain has TRBV19 and TRBJ2-1; D unresolved. Per the germline V gene, CDR1 is LNHDA and CDR2 is SQIVND (reference sequence). The V and J ends lost 2 bases and 7 bases respectively, with 9 bases between them. CDR3 length equals 13 residues. CDR3 region: CASSILEMNEQFF. CDR3 bases: TGTGCCAGTAGTATACTGGAAATGAATGAGCAGTTCTTC.

The chain links TRBV29-1 to TRBJ2-3; D remains unclear. The CDR3 runs to 10 residues. V was clipped by 5 bases and J by 8 bases, with 8 bases between them. Germline V gene sequence: CDR1 SQVTM, CDR2 ANQGSEA. In DNA, the CDR3 is TGCAGCGTTTACCAGATTACGCAGTATTTT. It codes for CSVYQITQYF.

The chain combines TRBV20-1 with TRBJ1-5; D remains ambiguous. The CDR3 consists of 15 residues. Trimming cost V 0 bases and J 0 bases, with 9 bases left between them. CDR1 and CDR2 from the germline V gene are DFQATT and SNEGSKA (reference sequence). CDR3 residues: CSARDLGYSNQPQHF. For the CDR3, the DNA is TGCAGTGCTAGAGATTTGGGATATAGCAATCAGCCCCAGCATTTT.

V is TRBV29-1 and J is TRBJ1-5; D perhaps matches TRBD1 (5 bases). V lost 8 bases to trimming and J lost 7 bases, with 21 bases between them. Germline CDR1 and CDR2: SQVTM and ANQGSEA. The CDR3 length is 14 residues. Here the CDR3 reads CSLQSGTGKQPQHF. The CDR3 DNA follows: TGCAGCCTCCAGTCCGGGACGGGGAAACAGCCCCAGCATTTT.

The V and J genes are TRBV20-1 and TRBJ1-5; unclear D gene. CDR3 length equals 12 residues. Germline CDR1 DFQATT, CDR2 SNEGSKA (reference sequence). Between the trimmed V and J ends, which lost 4 bases and 7 bases, there was a span of 11 bases. The CDR3 spells CSAISAGQPQHF. CDR3 bases: TGCAGTGCTATAAGTGCCGGGCAGCCCCAGCATTTT.

This clonotype turned up a few times. The chain uses TRBV20-1 and TRBJ2-2; D ambiguous. Germline V gene data show CDR1 as DFQATT and CDR2 as SNEGSKA (reference sequence). The CDR3 covers 14 residues. The V end was cut by 0 bases, the J end by 2 bases, with 7 bases between. CDR3: CSARDGGNTGELFF. Here the CDR3 DNA reads TGCAGTGCTAGAGATGGCGGCAACACCGGGGAGCTGTTTTTT.

V is TRBV5-1 and J is TRBJ2-2; D is possibly TRBD2 (6 bases). Germline V CDR1 and CDR2: SGHRS, YFSETQ. Between the trimmed V and J ends, which lost 4 bases and 5 bases, there was a span of 18 bases. This CDR3 contains 16 residues. In DNA form, the CDR3 reads TGCGCCAGCAGCGGCGGGGCCCGGGTCCGAACCGGGGAGCTGTTTTTT. It specifies CASSGGARVRTGELFF.

DNA for the CDR3: TGTGCCAGCGCAACACCGGGACTAGCCTCCAATGAGCAGTTCTTC. It encodes CASATPGLASNEQFF. The V gene is TRBV6-5, the J gene TRBJ2-1, with 9 bases fitting TRBD2. Germline CDR1 reads MNHEY; CDR2 reads SVGAGI. This CDR3 is 15 amino acids long. V was pared by 8 bases and J by 6 bases, with 11 bases of the junction left unmatched.

The chain carries TRBV20-1 and TRBJ2-2; the D gene is possibly TRBD2 (5 bases). The CDR3 loop spans 13 amino acids. In germline, CDR1 is DFQATT, CDR2 SNEGSKA (reference sequence). Trimming took off 3 bases at V and 2 bases at J, with 7 bases between the two ends. The CDR3 sequence: CSARGANTGELFF. For the CDR3, the DNA is TGCAGTGCTAGGGGAGCAAACACCGGGGAGCTGTTTTTT.

J is TRBJ2-2 and V is TRBV5-1; D is uncertain. CDR1 is SGHRS and CDR2 is YFSETQ in the germline V gene. This CDR3 comprises 15 residues. V gave up 0 bases and J gave up 1 base, with 7 bases separating them. The CDR3 is CASSLDRLNTGELFF. CDR3 in DNA: TGCGCCAGCAGCTTGGACAGATTGAACACCGGGGAGCTGTTTTTT. The entire variable domain, with the rest obtained from reference TRBV5-1 and TRBJ2-2, is as follows: KAGVTQTPRYLIKTRGQQVTLSCSPISGHRSVSWYQQTPGQGLQFLFEYFSETQRNKGNFPGRFSGRQFSNSRSEMNVSTLELGDSALYLCASSLDRLNTGELFFGEGSRLTVL.

This rearrangement joins TRBV7-2 to TRBJ1-4, with 8 bases matching TRBD1. CDR3 length: 15 amino acids. CDR1 and CDR2 (germline): SGHTA, FQGNSA. The junction had 6 bases not matched to a gene; V was cut back by 1 base and J by 8 bases. The CDR3 DNA reads as TGTGCCAGCAGCTTAGTGGGAACAGGGGGGGAAAAACTGTTTTTT. It translates to CASSLVGTGGEKLFF.

The V and J genes are TRBV28 and TRBJ2-5; 13 nucleotides agree with TRBD2. CDR1 is MDHEN, CDR2 SYDVKM, per germline. Germline trimming cut 1 base from V and 2 bases from J; bases unmatched to any gene: 10. This CDR3 has 19 amino acids. Here the CDR3 reads CASSLSATSGRGGQETQYF. CDR3 nucleotides: TGTGCCAGCAGTTTATCTGCCACTAGCGGGAGGGGAGGGCAAGAGACCCAGTACTTC. The full variable domain, completed using reference TRBV28 and TRBJ2-5, is DVKVTQSSRYLVKRTGEKVFLECVQDMDHENMFWYRQDPGLGLRLIYFSYDVKMKEKGDIPEGYSVSREKKERFSLILESASTNQTSMYLCASSLSATSGRGGQETQYFGPGTRLLVL.

This clonotype was observed a single time. V usage is TRBV5-4 and J usage is TRBJ1-2; D might be TRBD1 (6 bases). The germline V gene encodes CDR1 SGHNT and CDR2 YYREEE (reference sequence). The CDR3 length is 14 residues. Trimming removed 2 bases from V and 3 bases from J, with 11 bases in between. For the CDR3, the DNA is TGTGCCAGCAGCTTAGAACACAGGGACTATGGCTACACCTTC. Its protein product is CASSLEHRDYGYTF.

V is TRBV7-9 and J is TRBJ2-3; 10 bases are a match to TRBD2. The V segment lost 1 base and the J segment 10 bases; nucleotides outside the gene matches: 5. The germline V gene encodes CDR1 SEHNR and CDR2 FQNEAQ (reference sequence). CDR3 length: 14 residues. In nucleotides, the CDR3 is TGTGCCAGCAGCTTAGGGGCTAGCGGGAGTTCGCAGTATTTT. Its protein is CASSLGASGSSQYF.

This chain joins TRBV5-1 and TRBJ2-1; no clear D. The CDR3 spans 15 residues. The ends were cut back, 0 bases at V and 0 bases at J, with 7 bases in the middle. Germline V CDR1 and CDR2: SGHRS, YFSETQ. In DNA form, the CDR3 reads TGCGCCAGCAGCTTGGGCGGCCACTCCTACAATGAGCAGTTCTTC. It encodes CASSLGGHSYNEQFF. Combining the CDR3 with reference TRBV5-1 and TRBJ2-1 gives the whole variable domain KAGVTQTPRYLIKTRGQQVTLSCSPISGHRSVSWYQQTPGQGLQFLFEYFSETQRNKGNFPGRFSGRQFSNSRSEMNVSTLELGDSALYLCASSLGGHSYNEQFFGPGTRLTVL.

In its sample, this clonotype was seen once. The chain is built from TRBV9 and TRBJ2-7; 9 positions match TRBD1. Germline CDR1 SGDLS, CDR2 YYNGEE. This CDR3 spans 14 amino acids. With V trimmed by 4 bases and J by 3 bases, 5 bases remained unmatched. The CDR3 nucleotides read TGTGCCAGCAGCATTAGGACAGGGGACTACGAGCAGTACTTC. The encoded protein is CASSIRTGDYEQYF.

The gene calls are TRBV12-3 or TRBV12-4 and TRBJ2-7, with unresolved D. Trimming cost V 3 bases and J 3 bases, with 9 bases left between them. The CDR3 is 13 amino acids. In nucleotides, the CDR3 is TGTGCCAGCAGTTTGGACGTCTACTACGAGCAGTACTTC. Protein: CASSLDVYYEQYF.

The chain joins TRBV5-1 to TRBJ2-3; D is possibly TRBD2 (5 bases). Germline V lookup: CDR1 SGHRS, CDR2 YFSETQ. Trimming removed 2 bases from V and 1 base from J, with 8 bases in between. There are 14 residues in the CDR3. The CDR3 nucleotides read TGCGCCAGCAGCTTAAGCGGTCGCACAGATACGCAGTATTTT. It specifies CASSLSGRTDTQYF.

The chain employs TRBV5-1 and TRBJ1-1, with TRBD1 identical over 7 bases. Germline CDR1 is SGHRS and CDR2 is YFSETQ. This CDR3 has 15 amino acids. V shed 0 bases and J 6 bases; nucleotides not matched to a gene: 8. CDR3 nucleotide sequence: TGCGCCAGCAGCTTGGCGAGACAGGGTCAGGCTGAAGCTTTCTTT. Its protein is CASSLARQGQAEAFF.

This clonotype was detected once. The chain has TRBV3-1 and TRBJ2-1; tentatively, D is TRBD2 (6 bases). The CDR3 consists of 14 residues. The V and J ends lost 6 bases and 4 bases respectively, with 13 bases between them. Germline CDR1 and CDR2: LGHDT and YNNKEL (reference sequence). The chain's CDR3 is CASSLPGLYNEQFF. The DNA of the CDR3 is TGTGCCAGCAGTCTCCCGGGACTTTACAATGAGCAGTTCTTC.

This clonotype was recorded a few times. The CDR3 DNA reads as TGTGCCAGCAGACCACAACCCAGCTCCTACGAGCAGTACTTC. Protein product: CASRPQPSSYEQYF. The genes are TRBV7-2 and TRBJ2-7; D is unresolved. This CDR3 is built from 14 residues. The ends were cut back, 6 bases at V and 0 bases at J, with 12 bases in the middle. The germline V gene has CDR1 SGHTA and CDR2 FQGNSA.